This is a list of T cell receptor beta chains from one sample in a study of T-cell reconstitution after alpha-beta-depleted transplantation in children. TCRdb re-called the PCR reads with MiXCR, one entry per CDR3 protein. The sample records 15,000 to 20,000 distinct CDR3 sequences, 5.1% being singletons. The sample consisted of PBMCs, taken before TCRalphabeta/CD19-depleted stem cell transplant. The receptors come from a boy younger than 18 with acute lymphoblastic leukemia, due to receive a stem cell transplant. The CDR3 runs from the conserved cysteine through the conserved F or W. The D gene is left open where the match is weak. The size field is filled for only some rows; it gives once, few, many or a size class.

CDR3 DNA | CDR3 protein | clone size | D gene | J gene | V gene
TGCGCCAGCAGCTGGACAGGGGGACACAATCAGCCCCAGCATTTT | CASSWTGGHNQPQHF | many | TRBD1 | TRBJ1-5 | TRBV5-1
TGTGCCAGCAGGGAGTCAGGGGGGGGCACTGAAGCTTTCTTT | CASRESGGGTEAFF | many | TRBD1 | TRBJ1-1 | TRBV28
TGTGCCAGCAGCCGCCAGGGGGAAACAGATACGCAGTATTTT | CASSRQGETDTQYF | NA | TRBD1 | TRBJ2-3 | TRBV6-1
TGTGCCACCAGCAGTAGGGGGGCTGGGGAGCTGTTTTTT | CATSSRGAGELFF | many | NA | TRBJ2-2 | TRBV15
TGTGCCAGCAGTTTAGGGCTGTTTACAGATACGCAGTATTTT | CASSLGLFTDTQYF | many | NA | TRBJ2-3 | TRBV12-3/TRBV12-4
TGTGCCAGCTCACTGGCGGGGGGGCGAGCAGGTACGCAGTATTTT | CASSLAGGRAGTQYF | many | TRBD2 | TRBJ2-3 | TRBV18
TGCGCCAGCAGCTTGGTGACTAGCGGGTTACCCGAGCAGTTCTTC | CASSLVTSGLPEQFF | many | TRBD2 | TRBJ2-1 | TRBV5-1
TGCAGCGTTGAATCGGATCGGGGACAGGGGAGTTTGGTCTACACCTTC | CSVESDRGQGSLVYTF | many | TRBD1 | TRBJ1-2 | TRBV29-1
TGCAGTGCTATCAGGCTAGCGGGGGGGCACTACAATGAGCAGTTCTTC | CSAIRLAGGHYNEQFF | many | TRBD2 | TRBJ2-1 | TRBV20-1
TGTGCCATGGGCCCGGGGCAGGGTCCCTACGAGCAGTACTTC | CAMGPGQGPYEQYF | NA | NA | TRBJ2-7 | TRBV5-6
TGTGCCAGCAGCGTAACGAGCTCCTATAATTCACCCCTCCACTTT | CASSVTSSYNSPLHF | many | NA | TRBJ1-6 | TRBV7-6
TGTGCCAGCAGCACAGCGCTAGCGGGAGGCCGGAGGAATGAGCAGTTCTTC | CASSTALAGGRRNEQFF | many | TRBD2 | TRBJ2-1 | TRBV5-5
TGTGCCAGCTCAGCCACTGACAGAGAGCAGTACTTC | CASSATDREQYF | many | NA | TRBJ2-7 | TRBV18
TGTGCCAGCAGCCCATATTCCGTGAACACTGAAGCTTTCTTT | CASSPYSVNTEAFF | few | NA | TRBJ1-1 | TRBV11-3
TGCGCCAGCAGCTTGGAAAACCGGAATGAAAAACTGTTTTTT | CASSLENRNEKLFF | many | NA | TRBJ1-4 | TRBV5-1
TGTGCCAGCAGTCCGGGGTGGTCGGTAGTTAGCTACACCTTC | CASSPGWSVVSYTF | many | NA | TRBJ1-2 | TRBV6-5
TGTGCCAGCAGCCTCCACGGACTAGCGGGAGAAGGTATGTCCTACAATGAGCAGTTCTTC | CASSLHGLAGEGMSYNEQFF | many | TRBD2 | TRBJ2-1 | TRBV14
TGCGCCAGCAGCCAAGCCGGGCTAGCGGGGTACAATGAGCAGTTCTTC | CASSQAGLAGYNEQFF | medium-sized | TRBD2 | TRBJ2-1 | TRBV4-3
TGTGCCAGCAGTGACTCCATCTGGGACAGGGGGGGCTCCTACAATGAGCAGTTCTTC | CASSDSIWDRGGSYNEQFF | many | TRBD1 | TRBJ2-1 | TRBV6-4
TGTGCCAGCAGCTTAGCAGGACTCTATAATTCACCCCTCCACTTT | CASSLAGLYNSPLHF | NA | NA | TRBJ1-6 | TRBV7-2
TGCGCCAGCAGGGGCAGAGCGAACACCGGGGAGCTGTTTTTT | CASRGRANTGELFF | many | NA | TRBJ2-2 | TRBV5-1
TGTGCCAGCTCAGCACAGGTTCCAAGCTCTGGGGCCAACGTCCTGACTTTC | CASSAQVPSSGANVLTF | NA | NA | TRBJ2-6 | TRBV18
TGTGCCAGCAGCACGAACGGACTAGCGGGAGGGTCTGAGCAGTTCTTC | CASSTNGLAGGSEQFF | many | TRBD2 | TRBJ2-1 | TRBV11-3
TGTGCCAGCAGTTCGGGGTGGGGGGTCTATGGCTACACCTTC | CASSSGWGVYGYTF | many | NA | TRBJ1-2 | TRBV2
TGCTGTGCTGTCGGACTAGCGGGGGGCGATGAGACCCAGTACTTC | CCAVGLAGGDETQYF | few | TRBD2 | TRBJ2-5 | TRBV20-1
TGTGCCAGCAGCCCACCCCGGAGGCTGGGCCGAAACACCATATATTTT | CASSPPRRLGRNTIYF | many | NA | TRBJ1-3 | TRBV7-8
TGTGCCAGCAGTCTAGCCGGAGGGCCCCTCCACTTT | CASSLAGGPLHF | many | NA | TRBJ1-6 | TRBV12-3/TRBV12-4
TGTGCCAGCAGTTTTGGGCCTCCCATCTATGGCTACACCTTC | CASSFGPPIYGYTF | many | NA | TRBJ1-2 | TRBV28
TGTGCCAGCAGCCCCGCCAGCTGGAGTCACCGGGGGGCCAGGTTCTTC | CASSPASWSHRGARFF | many | NA | TRBJ2-1 | TRBV7-9
TGTGCCAGCAGCCAACCAAGACAGGGGGCTGGGGCCAACGTCCTGACTTTC | CASSQPRQGAGANVLTF | many | TRBD1 | TRBJ2-6 | TRBV7-9
TGTGCCAGCAGTCCGACCCAACAAGAGACCCAGTACTTC | CASSPTQQETQYF | many | NA | TRBJ2-5 | TRBV11-2
TGTGCCAGCAGCTTAGGGGTAGCGGGAGGGCCGGGTACGCAGTATTTT | CASSLGVAGGPGTQYF | many | TRBD2 | TRBJ2-3 | TRBV7-8
TGTGCCACCAGCGGGGGCGGGAGGGCCAAAGATACGCAGTATTTT | CATSGGGRAKDTQYF | many | TRBD2 | TRBJ2-3 | TRBV15
TGTGCCAGCAGCTTAAACTCCCCCTATAATTCACCCCTCCACTTT | CASSLNSPYNSPLHF | medium-sized | NA | TRBJ1-6 | TRBV7-2
TGTGCCAGCAGCTTAGCGCAAGATACGCAGTATTTT | CASSLAQDTQYF | many | NA | TRBJ2-3 | TRBV7-6
TGTGCCAGCAGTTTAGGTTGGGGGACGAGGGAGCCCCAGCATTTT | CASSLGWGTREPQHF | many | NA | TRBJ1-5 | TRBV28
TGTGCCAGCAGCCCCCGCAGTAGCGGCAGCACAGATACGCAGTATTTT | CASSPRSSGSTDTQYF | many | NA | TRBJ2-3 | TRBV4-2
TGTGCCAGTAGTGGAGGGGGCGATGGCTACACCTTC | CASSGGGDGYTF | many | TRBD1 | TRBJ1-2 | TRBV19
TGTGCCTGGAGTGTAAGGGGCCTGGGGGGGCTGAACGAGCAGTACTTC | CAWSVRGLGGLNEQYF | many | NA | TRBJ2-7 | TRBV30
TGTGCCAGCAGTTATGTATCTACGGGGAGCTCCTACGAGCAGTACTTC | CASSYVSTGSSYEQYF | many | NA | TRBJ2-7 | TRBV6-2/TRBV6-3
TGTGCCTGGAGTCAGGACGGGAATAGCAATCAGCCCCAGCATTTT | CAWSQDGNSNQPQHF | many | NA | TRBJ1-5 | TRBV30
TGTGCCAGCAGTGAAGTCCTCTATGGTCCCACGGGGACCCAGTACTTC | CASSEVLYGPTGTQYF | few | NA | TRBJ2-5 | TRBV2
TGCAGTGCTAGAGGGGGACCGGAAGCTTTCTTT | CSARGGPEAFF | many | NA | TRBJ1-1 | TRBV20-1
TGTGCCAGTAGTATCTGGGGGGTTGACACTGAAGCTTTCTTT | CASSIWGVDTEAFF | many | NA | TRBJ1-1 | TRBV19